A single sample is the source of the 13 T cell receptor beta chains below, sequenced in a study of blood T cell repertoires in COVID-19. The table came from immunoSEQ multiplex PCR; TCRdb's copy has only in-frame clones and leaves some out. The sample lists 220,000 or so clones, 82% seen once, with 8% to 10% in the top ten. The sample taken for sequencing was peripheral blood. The receptors derive from an elderly woman with COVID-19, enrolled during active disease.

The gene calls are TRBV7-9 and TRBJ1-5; 9 bases map to TRBD1. V was pared by 1 base and J by 3 bases, with 4 bases of the junction left unmatched. Per the germline V gene, CDR1 is SEHNR and CDR2 is FQNEAQ (reference sequence). The CDR3 extends over 16 amino acids. In DNA form, the CDR3 reads TGTGCCAGCAGCTTAGGACAGGGGGTTAACAATCAGCCCCAGCATTTT. Translation gives CASSLGQGVNNQPQHF.

The rearrangement joins TRBV12-5 to TRBJ2-3; TRBD1 matches at 10 bases. The V gene's germline CDR1 is LGHNT and CDR2 FRNRAP. The junction had 2 bases not matched to a gene; V was cut back by 5 bases and J by 0 bases. The CDR3 covers 15 residues. DNA for the CDR3: TGTGCTAGTGGTGGGGACAGGGGAAGCACAGATACGCAGTATTTT. Residues: CASGGDRGSTDTQYF.

The V gene is TRBV28, the J gene TRBJ1-5; D gene uncertain. Germline V gene sequence: CDR1 MDHEN, CDR2 SYDVKM. CDR3 length: 12 residues. Trimming removed 7 bases at V and 1 base at J, with 5 bases between. CDR3 coding DNA: TGTGCCAGCAAGAGGAGCAATCAGCCCCAGCATTTT. Translating it yields CASKRSNQPQHF.

The chain combines TRBV18 with TRBJ2-7, with no clear D. Germline lookup yields CDR1 KGHSH and CDR2 LQKENI. There are 16 residues in the CDR3. With 3 bases removed from V and 0 bases from J, the gap between germline ends came to 15 bases. Written as DNA, the CDR3 is TGTGCCAGCTCACCCACCGGGTCCTCTAGCTCCTACGAGCAGTACTTC. Translating it yields CASSPTGSSSSYEQYF.

The rearrangement uses TRBV5-5 and TRBJ1-6; D unresolved. V lost 0 bases and J lost 6, with 10 bases in between. Germline lookup yields CDR1 SGHKS and CDR2 YYEKEE (reference sequence). CDR3 size: 15 residues. CDR3 sequence (DNA): TGTGCCAGCAGCTTGGGACATCGTACTAATTCACCCCTCCACTTT. Translated, it gives CASSLGHRTNSPLHF.

This clone was seen a handful of times. The gene calls are TRBV18 and TRBJ1-5; 7 nucleotides align to TRBD1. V lost 2 bases, J lost 2 bases, and 6 bases stayed unmatched. The CDR3 contains 16 residues. Per the germline V gene, CDR1 is KGHSH and CDR2 is LQKENI. CDR3 region: CASSPTGVGGNQPQHF. In DNA, the CDR3 is TGTGCCAGCTCACCAACAGGGGTCGGGGGCAATCAGCCCCAGCATTTT.

The chain recombines TRBV2 with TRBJ1-5; D is ambiguous. The CDR3 contains 12 residues. The V end was cut by 7 bases, the J end by 9 bases, with 13 bases between. Germline V gene sequence: CDR1 SNHLY, CDR2 FYNNEI. The CDR3 is CASTLPRGPQHF. CDR3 nucleotides: TGTGCCAGCACCCTGCCCCGGGGGCCCCAGCATTTT.

This clone was observed a handful of times. The chain couples TRBV6-1 to TRBJ2-3; tentative D call: TRBD2 (5 bases). The germline gives CDR1 MNHNS, CDR2 SASEGT. V shed 0 bases and J shed 6 bases, with 7 bases lying between them. This CDR3 comprises 13 residues. The CDR3 region is CASSEAWRDTQYF. The CDR3, as DNA: TGTGCCAGCAGTGAAGCCTGGAGGGATACGCAGTATTTT.

The chain is built from TRBV5-1 and TRBJ2-1; the D gene is possibly TRBD2 (6 bases). CDR1 and CDR2 (germline): SGHRS, YFSETQ. Trimming left V 2 bases short and J 2 bases short, with 11 bases between. This CDR3 is built from 15 residues. The CDR3 protein is CASSFSTGAYNEQFF. The DNA of the CDR3 is TGCGCCAGCAGCTTTAGTACGGGAGCCTACAATGAGCAGTTCTTC.

The DNA for the CDR3 is TGTGCCAGCAGCCAAGGTTCGGCTTGGGGGGAAGATACGCAGTATTTT. Residues: CASSQGSAWGEDTQYF. The chain links TRBV3-1 (or the pseudogene TRBV3-2) to TRBJ2-3, with a tentative D call TRBD2 (6 bases). Trimming stripped 1 base from V and 5 bases from J, with 16 bases between. Germline V lookup: CDR1 LGHDT, CDR2 YNNKEL (reference sequence). The CDR3 loop spans 16 amino acids.

The gene calls are TRBV19 and TRBJ2-5; 13 positions agree with TRBD2. The CDR3 totals 16 residues. V lost 3 bases and J lost 4; bases outside the gene matches: 5. Germline V gene lookup returns CDR1 LNHDA and CDR2 SQIVND (reference sequence). The CDR3 region is CASSIGLAGAGETQYF. The CDR3 DNA is TGTGCCAGTAGTATTGGACTAGCGGGGGCAGGAGAGACCCAGTACTTC.

This chain uses TRBV12-5 with TRBJ2-6, with D maybe TRBD2 (6 bases). Per the germline V gene, CDR1 is LGHNT and CDR2 is FRNRAP. The CDR3 runs to 18 residues. Trimming stripped 1 base from V and 0 bases from J, with 13 bases between. The CDR3 loop reads CASGLEIKGGSGANVLTF. The CDR3 nucleotides are TGTGCTAGTGGTTTGGAGATAAAGGGAGGCTCTGGGGCCAACGTCCTGACTTTC. Full variable domain (missing parts from reference TRBV12-5 and TRBJ2-6): DARVTQTPRHKVTEMGQEVTMRCQPILGHNTVFWYRQTMMQGLELLAYFRNRAPLDDSGMPKDRFSAEMPDATLATLKIQPSEPRDSAVYFCASGLEIKGGSGANVLTFGAGSRLTVL.

The CDR3 protein is CSSWGGAYGYTF. In nucleotides, the CDR3 is TGCAGCTCGTGGGGGGGGGCCTATGGCTACACCTTC. The rearrangement joins TRBV29-1 to TRBJ1-2, with D maybe TRBD1 (6 bases). The CDR3 length is 12 residues. CDR1 and CDR2 from the germline V gene are SQVTM and ANQGSEA. V was clipped by 8 bases and J by 4 bases, with 14 bases between them.